Shown below are 19 T cell receptor beta chains from a single sample sequenced in a study of shared clonotypes between healthy human individuals. The assay was immunoSEQ multiplex PCR, and TCRdb's table has in-frame clones only and misses some. Of about 380,000 clones detected, 90% to 98% appear once; the ten largest clones hold around 0.3%. The sequencing sample was made of memory CD8+ T cells sorted from blood. Specified subset: CD45RO+ cells pooled with CCR7-negative TemRA cells. The receptors here all came from a man aged 30-40 years in good health.

The genes are TRBV6-1 and TRBJ2-1; D is uncertain. The CDR3 has 11 residues. V dropped 7 bases and J dropped 1 base, with 2 bases sitting between them. The germline CDR1 and CDR2 sequences are MNHNS and SASEGT. Here the CDR3 reads CASTSYNEQFF. CDR3 bases: TGTGCCAGCACATCCTACAATGAGCAGTTCTTC.

This clone has a single count. The chain recombines TRBV13 with TRBJ2-1; D ambiguous. The CDR3 loop spans 12 amino acids. V dropped 1 base and J dropped 7 bases, with 5 bases sitting between them. CDR1 is PRHDT, CDR2 FYEKMQ, per germline (reference sequence). The CDR3 region is CASSLAENEQFF. The CDR3 DNA reads TGTGCCAGCAGCTTAGCGGAGAATGAGCAGTTCTTC. The whole variable domain, remainder taken from reference TRBV13 and TRBJ2-1, is AAGVIQSPRHLIKEKRETATLKCYPIPRHDTVYWYQQGPGQDPQFLISFYEKMQSDKGSIPDRFSAQQFSDYHSELNMSSLELGDSALYFCASSLAENEQFFGPGTRLTVL.

This chain connects TRBV9 to TRBJ2-5; 7 bases are a match to TRBD2. The CDR3 is 14 residues long. V was clipped by 5 bases and J by 2 bases; unmatched bases: 6. CDR1 and CDR2 (germline): SGDLS, YYNGEE. This chain's CDR3 is CASSTSVIQETQYF. The DNA for the CDR3 is TGTGCCAGCAGTACTAGCGTAATACAAGAGACCCAGTACTTC.

This sequence joins TRBV25-1 and TRBJ2-5; D unclear. V was shortened by 4 bases and J by 4 bases, with 10 bases between the two germline ends. Germline V lookup: CDR1 MGHDK, CDR2 SYGVNS. The CDR3 contains 13 residues. The CDR3 here is CASSVGFGETQYF. CDR3 in DNA: TGTGCCAGCAGTGTTGGGTTCGGAGAGACCCAGTACTTC.

This chain connects TRBV6-5 to TRBJ2-1, with D tentatively TRBD1 (7 bases). The CDR3 extends over 15 amino acids. V was cut by 6 bases and J by 5 bases, with 17 bases left in between. Germline V gene lookup returns CDR1 MNHEY and CDR2 SVGAGI. This CDR3 reads CASRPRTGLNNEQFF. CDR3 in DNA: TGTGCCAGCAGACCCCGGACAGGACTAAACAATGAGCAGTTCTTC.

The chain joins TRBV6-5 to TRBJ2-2; 7 bases align to TRBD1. Trimming took 1 base from V and 6 from J; bases not matched to a gene: 2. Germline V gene sequence: CDR1 MNHEY, CDR2 SVGAGI. The CDR3 loop spans 14 amino acids. CDR3 sequence: CASSYWQGAGELFF. CDR3 nucleotide sequence: TGTGCCAGCAGTTACTGGCAGGGGGCCGGGGAGCTGTTTTTT.

This clone is a singleton in its sample. The genes are TRBV19 and TRBJ2-7; 12 nucleotides align to TRBD2. Germline V gene lookup returns CDR1 LNHDA and CDR2 SQIVND (reference sequence). The CDR3 runs 15 residues. Trimming at V came to 8 bases and at J to 2 bases, leaving 7 bases not matched to a gene. CDR3 loop: CASSALAGGPYEQYF. CDR3 in DNA: TGTGCCAGTTCTGCTCTAGCGGGAGGGCCCTACGAGCAGTACTTC.

V gene TRBV6-6 combines with J gene TRBJ2-4; D remains unclear. The CDR3 contains 16 residues. CDR1 is MNHNY, CDR2 SVGAGI, per germline (reference sequence). V was trimmed by 3 bases and J by 2 bases, leaving 14 bases between them. CDR3 in amino acids: CASSYRPVGTKNIQYF. CDR3 coding DNA: TGTGCCAGCAGTTATAGGCCCGTAGGAACCAAAAACATTCAGTACTTC.

The chain links TRBV2 to TRBJ1-5, with D hard to call. Trimming shortened V by 2 bases and J by 0 bases, and 8 bases separated the two germline ends. This CDR3 is built from 15 residues. Germline V gives CDR1 SNHLY, CDR2 FYNNEI. CDR3 residues: CASSEPGNSNQPQHF. The CDR3 nucleotides read TGTGCCAGCAGTGAACCGGGAAATAGCAATCAGCCCCAGCATTTT. Supplemented by reference TRBV2 and TRBJ1-5, the full variable domain reads EPEVTQTPSHQVTQMGQEVILRCVPISNHLYFYWYRQILGQKVEFLVSFYNNEISEKSEIFDDQFSVERPDGSNFTLKIRSTKLEDSAMYFCASSEPGNSNQPQHFGDGTRLSIL.

This chain connects TRBV4-1 to TRBJ2-1; 7 bases align to TRBD2. Per germline, CDR1 MGHRA and CDR2 YSYEKL. J lost 3 bases, V lost 2 bases, and 4 bases had no gene match. The CDR3 sequence is 15 residues long. The CDR3 is CASSQWLADYNEQFF. DNA of the CDR3: TGCGCCAGCAGCCAATGGCTAGCGGACTACAATGAGCAGTTCTTC.

The chain has TRBV21-1 and TRBJ1-4. TRBV21-1 is reported as a pseudogene. The CDR3 is 14 residues long. The DNA for the CDR3 is TGTGCCAGCAGCAAAGACAGGGAGGGCGAAAAACTGTTTTTT. Amino acids: CASSKDREGEKLFF.

The J gene is TRBJ2-7, the V gene TRBV7-2, with D maybe TRBD2 (5 bases). V lost 6 bases and J lost 4, with 19 bases in between. Germline CDR1 SGHTA, CDR2 FQGNSA. This CDR3 contains 15 residues. The CDR3, as DNA: TGTGCCAGCAGACTCCGAGGGCACCCTCAATACGAGCAGTACTTC. This codes for CASRLRGHPQYEQYF.

As regards this clone: One end of the junction varies from germline; a read error may be responsible. This chain uses TRBV7-7 with TRBJ1-5; TRBD1 is a possible D gene (5 bases). Germline V gene sequence: CDR1 SSHAT, CDR2 FNYEAQ (reference sequence). This CDR3 contains 15 residues. The CDR3 coding sequence is TGTGCTAGCAGCTTAGGACCCTGGGGGGTCCAGCCCCAGCATTTT. It translates to CASSLGPWGVQPQHF. Looking up the rest from reference TRBV7-7 and TRBJ1-5 gives the full variable domain: GAGVSQSPRYKVTKRGQDVTLRCDPISSHATLYWYQQALGQGPEFLTYFNYEAQPDKSGLPSDRFSAERPEGSISTLTIQRTEQRDSAMYRCASSLGPWGVQPQHFGDGTRLSIL.

The CDR3 bases are TGCGCCAGCAGCCAAGAGGGGAGGTCTGGTGATACGCAGTATTTT. Encoded protein: CASSQEGRSGDTQYF. The V gene is TRBV4-1, the J gene TRBJ2-3; tentatively, D is TRBD2 (6 bases). CDR3 size: 15 residues. Trimming removed 0 bases from V and 6 bases from J, with 13 bases in between. The germline V gene has CDR1 MGHRA and CDR2 YSYEKL.

The chain couples TRBV5-1 to TRBJ2-3, with 7 nucleotides matching TRBD2. J was trimmed by 2 bases and V by 2 bases; bases with no gene match: 2. From germline, CDR1 is SGHRS and CDR2 YFSETQ. The CDR3 sequence is 14 residues long. The CDR3, as DNA: TGCGCCAGCAGCTTCCTAGCGGACACAGATACGCAGTATTTT. Its protein product is CASSFLADTDTQYF.

This rearrangement joins TRBV5-1 to TRBJ2-1; no clear D. CDR3 size: 11 residues. V was shortened by 1 base and J by 7 bases, with 3 bases between the two germline ends. Germline V gene data show CDR1 as SGHRS and CDR2 as YFSETQ. The CDR3 here is CASSLKNEQFF. The DNA for the CDR3 is TGCGCCAGCAGCTTGAAGAATGAGCAGTTCTTC.

The CDR3 sequence is CASSLKGEKLFF. The CDR3 nucleotides read TGTGCCAGCAGTTTAAAGGGCGAAAAACTGTTTTTT. The V gene is TRBV28, the J gene TRBJ1-4; D unclear. Germline V CDR1 and CDR2: MDHEN, SYDVKM. The CDR3 is made up of 12 amino acids. Trimming removed 2 bases from V and 8 bases from J, with 6 bases in between.

The chain recombines TRBV7-9 with TRBJ1-2, with D hard to call. The ends were cut back, 6 bases at V and 9 bases at J, with 14 bases in the middle. Germline assignment: CDR1 SEHNR and CDR2 FQNEAQ (reference sequence). This CDR3 comprises 12 residues. CDR3 amino acids: CASSAGLGSYTF. CDR3 in DNA: TGTGCCAGCAGTGCCGGGTTAGGCAGCTACACCTTC.

The chain's CDR3 is CASSEGPSLDEQYF. The CDR3 DNA follows: TGTGCCAGCAGTGAAGGACCCTCCCTAGACGAGCAGTACTTC. The chain combines TRBV2 with TRBJ2-7; D unresolved. The germline V and J ends were trimmed by 1 base and 5 bases, with 12 bases remaining between them. The V gene's germline CDR1 is SNHLY and CDR2 FYNNEI. CDR3 length equals 14 residues.